The sequence of this T cell receptor beta chain was determined in a study of vaccination and CD4 T cells after COVID-19. Study observations and caveats: Clonotypes reactive to SARS-CoV-2 had a median that went up from 21 to 38, but not significantly. Within convalescent individuals, 304 out of 307 vaccine-specific clones proved to be spike mono-reactive.

As regards this clonotype: Its antigen is currently unknown.

Sample treatment: roughly 11-day PBMC culture with coronavirus spike peptide pools or control peptides (ViraFEST assay). An Oncomine TCR Beta short-read assay was used to sequence the DNA from cultured CD4+ T cells. From CD4+ T cells that had been cultured, genomic DNA was extracted. MiXCR, run by TCRdb on the PCR reads, gives a single entry per CDR3 protein. The data contain some 21,000 distinct CDR3 sequences, approximately 59% of them singletons. V shed 3 bases, J shed 6 bases, and the junction held 1 base outside the gene matches. Germline V gene data show CDR1 as SNHLY and CDR2 as FYNNEI. The CDR3 totals 13 residues.

V gene TRBV2 combines with J gene TRBJ1-5, with 8 bases aligning to TRBD1. The sequence was collected from a human donor who received a COVID-19 vaccine. Here the sequenced sample was CD4+ T cells from blood, cultured in vitro, taken after SARS-CoV-2 vaccination. The CDR3 nucleotides are TGTGCCAGCAGTGACAGGGGGCCTCAGCCCCAGCATTTT. Translating gives CASSDRGPQPQHF.